This T cell receptor (beta chain) is from a study of shared clonotypes between healthy human individuals (dated by TCRdb to 2018 to 2020). For the study in its entirety: A couple of women and a few men aged 18 to 49 years were included in the cohort. For each donor, CD4 naive and CD4 memory were each run on three plates, CD8 naive on two plates, and CD8 memory on one plate. To estimate repertoire size and how much clonotype sharing occurs between individuals, the study deeply sequenced the blood TCR repertoires of roughly 5 healthy adults. To increase sequencing depth and limit assay-specific biases, different laboratories used diverse techniques to prepare libraries and sequence TCR repertoires. Between about 0.8 and 9 billion PBMCs per donor were obtained by leukapheresis.

TCR CDR3 regions were amplified from genomic DNA by multiplex PCR using the deep immunoSEQ assay. Extracted genomic DNA from each cell subset was distributed evenly across all wells of several immunoSEQ 96-well plates, and each plate was treated as a replicate. For sorted subsets, each replicate PCR was loaded with 200 ng genomic DNA, equivalent to roughly 30,000 T cell genomes. Purified libraries were measured with a Qubit 3.0 fluorometer, size-checked on a Bioanalyzer 2100, and measured again with the KAPA Library Quantification kit. Each immunoSEQ 96-well plate was sequenced on its own single-read 150-cycle Illumina NextSeq 550 flow cell. The authors' pipeline ran thus. Because only junctional sequences without quality scores were contained in the immunoSEQ output, filtering matching that applied to full-length reads could not be performed. To assign V/J genes and CDR3, sequences were annotated against IMGT germline references using PyIR, a Python wrapper for IgBLAST v1.9. Reads were removed for weak V/J assignments (E-value above 1e-6), missing CDR3, stop codons, out-of-frame junctions, or ambiguous translated residues. V3J clonotypes were defined as sequences sharing the same inferred V gene, J gene, and CDR3 amino acid sequence. Percentage overlap between repertoires was computed as shared unique clonotypes divided by the size of the smaller repertoire. Three approaches were used to assess repertoire richness: RTK rarefaction, the Chao1 estimator, and Recon v2.1 estimates of unobserved clonotypes. Generation probabilities were computed with OLGA for all TCRbeta clonotypes obtained by the gDNA method from several donors. In its TCRdb copy, this immuneACCESS table keeps in-frame sequences only and misses some clones. Where compared with another copy, unresolved V genes explain less than half of these, and the others have no known cause. The D gene and trimming were derived from the DNA, and the V and J assignments and clone size from that table. The sample data list about 1 million clones, and about 77% of these were observed just once. About 1.5% of the sample rests with the top ten.

There are a few counts of this clone. No antigen is known for it. No much larger clone exists at a distance of one base, and base qualities are not known. The donors were healthy, HIV-negative adults with no recently reported acute infections or vaccinations. Every donor was a Caucasian adult residing in Nashville, Tennessee, USA. Magnetic negative selection was used to enrich CD4+ T cells, after which naive cells were positively selected on CD45RA and the negative fraction became the memory subset. Blood was collected by leukapheresis, and PBMCs were isolated by Ficoll-Histopaque density gradient centrifugation and then cryopreserved in liquid nitrogen vapor phase. Analytical flow cytometry was used to check the purity and quantity of every magnetically sorted T cell population. Genomic DNA was isolated from every sorted fraction and measured by UV absorbance on a Nanodrop 2000c. The germline V gene encodes CDR1 SGHTA and CDR2 FQGNSA. V lost 2 bases and J lost 7 bases; the stretch between them is 14 bases long. From the cysteine through the phenylalanine, the CDR3 covers 14 amino acids. Only the CDR3 DNA stays, 42 bases, in frame from base 1.

Summary of the overall study and its limitations: The small number of donors limited the genetic and exposure-history diversity represented. Rarefaction of sorted-subset datasets indicated incomplete sequencing despite the large sequencing depth. Compared with non-shared clonotypes, clonotypes shared by all four sorted-subset donors had higher generation probabilities. Sampling was limited to blood, and TCR repertoires in tissue likely differ from TCR repertoires in blood. Pairwise subsampling led to the expectation that sequencing depth would affect the degree of clonotype sharing among donors. Sharing across a handful of donors was observed for around 5% of naive CD4, 3% to 4% of naive CD8, roughly 2.3% of memory CD4, and roughly 0.4% of memory CD8 clonotypes. Estimated clonotype richness was generally larger for naive than for memory subsets.

This clonotype was obtained from a man younger than 30 in good health. Sequencing used memory CD4+ T cells sorted from blood. The cell subset or site label, read with the paper, signifies: CD45RA-negative fraction. Rearrangement joined TRBV7-2 to TRBJ1-2; no confident D gene assignment can be made. Read as DNA, the sequence is TGTGCCAGCAGCTTATGGGCAGCCAAAGGTGGCTACACCTTC. It translates to CASSLWAAKGGYTF. Where the CDR3 stops, the reference TRBV7-2 and TRBJ1-2 genes take over; the full variable domain is GAGVSQSPSNKVTEKGKDVELRCDPISGHTALYWYRQSLGQGLEFLIYFQGNSAPDKSGLPSDRFSAERTGGSVSTLTIQRTQQEDSAVYLCASSLWAAKGGYTFGSGTRLTVV.